The 17 T cell receptor beta chains presented below share a single source sample, sequenced in a study of blood T cells in healthy people across ages. Through a sample-barcoded 5' primer and a J-beta primer mix, a second PCR was run for roughly 7 to 11 cycles. TCRdb recomputed calls from the 5' RACE reads with MiXCR, one row per CDR3 protein. The table lists approximately 800,000 distinct CDR3 sequences, around a quarter of them singletons, with around 3.6% in the top ten. This sample also belongs to another study, concerning T cells of mothers and their children.

Sequencing input: blood. The origin of the receptors is a boy aged 5 to 17 in good health.

In this sample, this clonotype turned up many times. The gene calls are TRBV5-1 and TRBJ1-4; TRBD1 agrees at 9 bases. CDR1 is SGHRS and CDR2 is YFSETQ in the germline V gene. V lost 0 bases, J lost 6 bases, and 0 bases stayed unmatched. The CDR3 totals 14 residues. The CDR3 protein is CASSLGTGDEKLFF. For the CDR3, the DNA is TGCGCCAGCAGCTTGGGGACAGGGGATGAAAAACTGTTTTTT.

This clonotype was seen more than once but under ten times. The chain recombines TRBV11-2 with TRBJ1-2, with TRBD1 as a possible D gene (5 bases). The germline gives CDR1 SGHAT, CDR2 FQNNGV. The CDR3 covers 15 residues. V was pared by 2 bases and J by 4 bases, with 14 bases between. CDR3 sequence (DNA): TGTGCCAGCAGCTTATCAGGGACGCTGGGCTATGGCTACACCTTC. Protein product: CASSLSGTLGYGYTF.

The V and J genes are TRBV6-1 and TRBJ1-6, with 8 positions matching TRBD1. Germline V gene data show CDR1 as MNHNS and CDR2 as SASEGT. Trimming at V came to 8 bases and at J to 0 bases, leaving 21 bases not matched to a gene. CDR3 length: 21 residues. This chain's CDR3 is CASHLVVGRGLESSYNSPLHF. The CDR3 region has the DNA TGTGCCAGCCACCTCGTCGTTGGCAGGGGGCTAGAGAGCTCCTATAATTCACCCCTCCACTTT.

The chain is built from TRBV20-1 and TRBJ2-1; D call uncertain. Germline CDR1 is DFQATT and CDR2 is SNEGSKA (reference sequence). This CDR3 is 14 amino acids long. Trimming took 5 bases from V and 0 from J, leaving 11 bases between them. This CDR3 reads CSAAAPSSYNEQFF. The CDR3 DNA is TGCAGTGCTGCTGCCCCGAGCTCCTACAATGAGCAGTTCTTC.

This clonotype was detected only a few times. This rearrangement joins TRBV15 to TRBJ1-6, with D possibly matching TRBD1 (6 bases). This CDR3 is built from 19 residues. The germline gives CDR1 LNHNV, CDR2 YYDKDF (reference sequence). V gave up 1 base and J gave up 0 bases, with 16 bases separating them. The CDR3 nucleotides are TGTGCCACCAGCAGAGTGGGCGACAGGAGAAGCTCCTATAATTCACCCCTCCACTTT. Translating gives CATSRVGDRRSSYNSPLHF.

This clonotype was seen more than once but under ten times. The chain employs TRBV9 and TRBJ1-6; TRBD1 matches at 7 bases. Germline CDR1 reads SGDLS; CDR2 reads YYNGEE. The CDR3 extends over 15 amino acids. The ends lost 1 base at V and 5 bases at J; junction bases unmatched: 3. CDR3 nucleotide sequence: TGTGCCAGCAGCGTAACCACAGGGGATAATTCACCCCTCCACTTT. This sequence encodes CASSVTTGDNSPLHF.

J is TRBJ2-5 and V is TRBV12-3 or TRBV12-4; no firm D call. V lost 1 base and J 4 bases, leaving 13 bases between the germline ends. This CDR3 has 15 residues. For the CDR3, the DNA is TGTGCCAGCAGTTTAGGCAGGACCGATGGAGAGACCCAGTACTTC. Amino acids: CASSLGRTDGETQYF.

This clonotype was counted only a few times. The gene calls are TRBV5-1 and TRBJ2-6; D unclear. The CDR3 runs to 17 residues. V was clipped by 2 bases and J by 0 bases, with 12 bases between them. In germline, CDR1 is SGHRS, CDR2 YFSETQ. In DNA, the CDR3 is TGCGCCAGCAGCTTCCCCCACAGAAGCTCTGGGGCCAACGTCCTGACTTTC. This encodes CASSFPHRSSGANVLTF. Full variable domain (missing parts from reference TRBV5-1 and TRBJ2-6): KAGVTQTPRYLIKTRGQQVTLSCSPISGHRSVSWYQQTPGQGLQFLFEYFSETQRNKGNFPGRFSGRQFSNSRSEMNVSTLELGDSALYLCASSFPHRSSGANVLTFGAGSRLTVL.

The chain joins TRBV6-1 to TRBJ1-5, with D possibly TRBD1 on 6 matching bases. Germline CDR1 and CDR2: MNHNS and SASEGT. The germline V and J ends were trimmed by 10 bases and 0 bases, with 13 bases remaining between them. The CDR3 extends over 14 amino acids. The CDR3 coding sequence is TGTGCCACCGGACAGCCTTATAGCAATCAGCCCCAGCATTTT. Translated: CATGQPYSNQPQHF.

V gene TRBV12-3 or TRBV12-4 combines with J gene TRBJ1-5; D gene unclear. The length of the CDR3 is 15 residues. The V end was cut by 5 bases, the J end by 1 base, with 12 bases between. CDR3 coding DNA: TGTGCCAGCAGTACCGGGTTCGGGAGCAATCAGCCCCAGCATTTT. Its protein is CASSTGFGSNQPQHF.

This rearrangement joins TRBV5-1 to TRBJ2-3, with D perhaps being TRBD1 or TRBD2 (5 bases each). From germline, CDR1 is SGHRS and CDR2 YFSETQ. V was clipped by 6 bases and J by 2 bases, with 10 bases between them. CDR3 length: 13 amino acids. The CDR3 nucleotides read TGCGCCAGCACCCAGGGAGTCACAGATACGCAGTATTTT. Its protein is CASTQGVTDTQYF.

This clonotype was recorded a few times. The rearrangement joins TRBV6-2 or TRBV6-3 to TRBJ2-5; 7 nucleotides line up with TRBD2. The CDR3 totals 16 residues. The germline V gene encodes CDR1 MNHEY and CDR2 SVGEGT. V shed 0 bases and J 4 bases; nucleotides not matched to a gene: 8. CDR3 nucleotides: TGTGCCAGCAGTTACTCGAGTAAGGCGGGAGCAGAGACCCAGTACTTC. Translated, it gives CASSYSSKAGAETQYF.

The V gene is TRBV7-9, the J gene TRBJ2-1, with 10 bases lining up with TRBD2. The CDR3 consists of 14 residues. J lost 7 bases, V lost 4 bases, and 4 bases had no gene match. Germline-derived CDR1 and CDR2 are SEHNR and FQNEAQ (reference sequence). CDR3 sequence (DNA): TGTGCCAGCAGCTCTAGCGGGGGCCGTAATGAGCAGTTCTTC. It is translated as CASSSSGGRNEQFF.

This clonotype was observed a handful of times. The rearrangement uses TRBV7-3 and TRBJ2-1, with D possibly TRBD2 on 5 matching bases. This CDR3 is 13 amino acids long. Trimming removed 3 bases at V and 10 bases at J, with 13 bases between. The germline V gene has CDR1 SGHTA and CDR2 FQGTGA. CDR3 in amino acids: CASSFSFGGEQFF. CDR3 in DNA: TGTGCCAGCAGCTTTTCGTTCGGCGGGGAGCAGTTCTTC.

The CDR3 nucleotides read TGCAGTGCTAGAGCGACAGGGGGCCAAGGCTCTGGGGCCAACGTCCTGACTTTC. Its translation is CSARATGGQGSGANVLTF. V is TRBV20-1 and J is TRBJ2-6; 10 positions agree with TRBD1. The length of the CDR3 is 18 residues. V was pared by 1 base and J by 0 bases, with 6 bases of the junction left unmatched. Germline V gene lookup returns CDR1 DFQATT and CDR2 SNEGSKA (reference sequence).

There are a few counts of this clonotype. This chain connects TRBV4-1 to TRBJ2-3; D gene uncertain. This CDR3 contains 13 residues. V was clipped by 2 bases and J by 4 bases, with 7 bases between them. Germline V gene sequence: CDR1 MGHRA, CDR2 YSYEKL. The CDR3 nucleotides read TGCGCCAGCAGCCAACGACTCGCAGATACGCAGTATTTT. Translated: CASSQRLADTQYF.

V usage is TRBV12-3 or TRBV12-4 and J usage is TRBJ1-5, with D uncertain. The CDR3 totals 13 residues. The ends were cut back, 8 bases at V and 2 bases at J, with 10 bases in the middle. CDR3 residues: CASSGAGNQPQHF. DNA for the CDR3: TGTGCCAGCTCTGGAGCCGGCAATCAGCCCCAGCATTTT.